The clone carrying this T cell receptor beta chain occurred a few times. The target antigen is unknown. Germline CDR1 reads LNHDA; CDR2 reads SQIVND (reference sequence). The CDR3 spans 15 residues. Trimming took off 5 bases at V and 5 bases at J, with 17 bases between the two ends. The sample originates from a study of T cell repertoires in cytomegalovirus infection. The wider study: TCR beta signatures that were public indicated CMV infection and matching HLA type. The study's findings and limits: Totalled public TCR beta family frequency picked out people who carried CMV plus the relevant HLA. There were HLA-C-restricted CMV-specific TCR beta clonotypes dominating the ex vivo response.

TCRdb re-called the reads through MiXCR, storing one row per CDR3 protein. Here the sample spans 270,000 or so distinct CDR3 sequences, about 17% being singletons. Sequencing was carried out using CD8+ T cells from PBMCs. The receptor was isolated from a human donor in good health (CMV status not recorded). Some clones in this sample may be carry-over from other donors' samples. The chain recombines TRBV19 with TRBJ2-3; D is possibly TRBD2 (5 bases). CDR3 residues: CASSWAGIMGDTQYF. CDR3 in DNA: TGTGCCAGTAGTTGGGCCGGGATCATGGGAGATACGCAGTATTTT.